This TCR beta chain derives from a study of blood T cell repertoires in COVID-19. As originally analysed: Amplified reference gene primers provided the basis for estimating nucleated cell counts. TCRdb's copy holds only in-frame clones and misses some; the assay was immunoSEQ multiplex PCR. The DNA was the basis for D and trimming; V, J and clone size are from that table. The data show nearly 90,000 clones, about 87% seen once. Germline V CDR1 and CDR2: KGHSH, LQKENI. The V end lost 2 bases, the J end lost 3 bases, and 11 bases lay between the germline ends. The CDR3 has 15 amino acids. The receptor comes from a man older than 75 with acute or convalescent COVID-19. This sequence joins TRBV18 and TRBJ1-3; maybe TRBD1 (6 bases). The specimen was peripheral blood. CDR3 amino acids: CASSPMGAYGNTIYF. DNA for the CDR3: TGTGCCAGCTCACCAATGGGGGCGTATGGAAACACCATATATTTT. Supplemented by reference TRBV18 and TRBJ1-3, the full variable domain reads NAGVMQNPRHLVRRRGQEARLRCSPMKGHSHVYWYRQLPEEGLKFMVYLQKENIIDESGMPKERFSAEFPKEGPSILRIQQVVRGDSAAYFCASSPMGAYGNTIYFGEGSWLTVV.